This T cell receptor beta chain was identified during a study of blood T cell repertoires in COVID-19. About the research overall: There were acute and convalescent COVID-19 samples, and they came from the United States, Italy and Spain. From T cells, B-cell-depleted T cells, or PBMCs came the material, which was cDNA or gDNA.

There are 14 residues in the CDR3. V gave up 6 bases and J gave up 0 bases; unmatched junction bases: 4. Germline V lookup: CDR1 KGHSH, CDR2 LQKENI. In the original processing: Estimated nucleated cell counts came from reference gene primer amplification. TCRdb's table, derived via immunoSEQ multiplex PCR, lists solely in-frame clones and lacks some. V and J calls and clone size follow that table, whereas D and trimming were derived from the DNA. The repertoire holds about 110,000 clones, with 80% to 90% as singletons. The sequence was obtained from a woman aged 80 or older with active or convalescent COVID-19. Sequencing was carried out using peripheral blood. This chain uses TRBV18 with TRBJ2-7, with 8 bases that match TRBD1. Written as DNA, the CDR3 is TGTGCCAGCTCGCGCGGGACAGGCTCCTACGAGCAGTACTTC. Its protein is CASSRGTGSYEQYF.